The following is a T cell receptor (beta chain) sequence with its context. As originally analysed: Amplification with reference gene primers provided the estimates of nucleated cell counts. Data came from immunoSEQ multiplex PCR; TCRdb stores just in-frame clones and leaves some out. The DNA gave D and trimming, while V, J and clone size come from that table. Altogether about 480,000 clones are present, 87% being singletons, with the ten largest covering 1.5% to 2%. This study enrolled people aged about 18 to 95 from about two dozen US geographic areas. Assignment of participants to cohorts was predicated upon participant-reported clinical history. These data originate in a study of blood T cell repertoires in COVID-19. Study information: Sample material is recorded as cDNA or gDNA derived from T cells, B-cell-depleted T cells, or PBMCs.

Germline CDR1 is SGHTA and CDR2 is FQGNSA. J lost 1 base, V lost 3 bases, and 1 base had no gene match. The CDR3 sequence is 14 residues long. The chain carries TRBV7-2 and TRBJ2-5; 8 bases are a match to TRBD1. Input material: PBMCs or T cells enriched from blood (not recorded which). The clonotype originates from a woman younger than 35 with acute COVID-19. The CDR3 reads CASSLGQAQETQYF. As DNA, the CDR3 is TGTGCCAGCAGCTTGGGACAGGCCCAAGAGACCCAGTACTTC.